This paragraph reports one T cell receptor (beta chain). Its antigen is still unknown. The study ran its PCR with 60 Vbeta and 13 Jbeta primers. TCRdb's copy holds only in-frame clones and misses some; the assay was immunoSEQ multiplex PCR. The repertoire holds under 130,000 clones, 70% to 80% seen once, with 1.3% in the top ten. V lost 2 bases to trimming and J lost 6 bases, with 17 bases between them. CDR1 SGHTA and CDR2 FQGNSA come from the germline V gene. The CDR3 totals 16 residues. This sample was included in a study of cytomegalovirus exposure and HLA in healthy donors. Findings and limits, study-wide: Cytomegalovirus status, reportedly, was diagnosed with high specificity and sensitivity by the classifier.

The TCR sequence derives from a man aged 35-49 years in good health and CMV-seronegative. The sequenced material came from PBMCs. This chain links TRBV7-2 with TRBJ1-5; a possible D gene is TRBD1 (5 bases). The CDR3 coding sequence is TGTGCCAGCAGCTTATGGGGTAGGGGCGTGGGTCAGCCCCAGCATTTT. This encodes CASSLWGRGVGQPQHF.